These T cell receptor beta chains were read from a single sample in a study of T-cell memory formation after mild COVID-19. TCRdb called the 5' RACE reads again in MiXCR, with one record for every CDR3 protein. The table includes 400,000 to 450,000 distinct CDR3 sequences, approximately 19% detected once. Material for sequencing was PBMCs or a T cell subset sorted from them (not recorded which). The receptors here all came from a man between 18 and 29 years old who had mild COVID-19 (a few samples of this study predate the infection). Cell type and time point are not known. CDR3s leave out the opening cysteine and the closing phenylalanine or tryptophan. A D gene is named only where the DNA matches it firmly.

J | D | V | CDR3
TRBJ2-3 | TRBD1 | TRBV7-3 | ASRPVGQGRPDTQY
TRBJ2-5 | TRBD2 | TRBV4-1 | ASRASGGETQY
TRBJ2-7 | - | TRBV10-2 | ASSFNQDYEQY
TRBJ1-1 | TRBD1 | TRBV29-1 | SVTGVNTEAF
TRBJ1-2 | - | TRBV20-1 | SAMPEGIGYGYT
TRBJ2-4 | - | TRBV5-8 | ASSQDSWNIQY
TRBJ2-7 | TRBD1 | TRBV7-9 | ASSRTGPTYEQY
TRBJ1-1 | - | TRBV4-3 | ASSQEGRNTESF
TRBJ1-4 | - | TRBV2 | ASKNEKLF
TRBJ1-1 | - | TRBV7-9 | ASTLPRLVAEAF
TRBJ2-2 | - | TRBV29-1 | SVEEGTQRVGELF
TRBJ2-2 | - | TRBV12-3/TRBV12-4 | ASSLLGNRELF
TRBJ2-1 | TRBD2 | TRBV11-2 | ASSLRRGAYNEQF
TRBJ2-7 | TRBD2 | TRBV10-3 | AISDTSGGPRSYEQY
TRBJ2-7 | - | TRBV7-9 | ASSQIYEQY
TRBJ1-2 | - | TRBV5-6 | ASSLALNYGYT
TRBJ1-5 | TRBD1 | TRBV24-1 | ATSDRQGAWNQPQH
TRBJ1-1 | - | TRBV12-5 | ASGFTVGTEAF
TRBJ2-3 | - | TRBV27 | ASSKTGRSDTQY
TRBJ1-3 | - | TRBV20-1 | SAGGPGNTIY
TRBJ2-3 | TRBD2 | TRBV7-8 | DSSRLAGGGADTQY
TRBJ1-6 | - | TRBV7-9 | ASSLPGSTDSPLH
TRBJ2-7 | TRBD1 | TRBV6-2/TRBV6-3 | ASSDRGDEQY
TRBJ1-1 | TRBD1 | TRBV29-1 | SATTGGAWTEAF
TRBJ2-5 | - | TRBV7-2 | ASSSRTLETQY
TRBJ2-3 | - | TRBV5-1 | ASRIQAPADTQY
TRBJ1-2 | TRBD1 | TRBV6-1 | ASMADRVGGYT
TRBJ1-6 | - | TRBV5-1 | ASSLSGQTNSPLH
TRBJ1-2 | - | TRBV6-2/TRBV6-3 | ASTPTPGYGYT
TRBJ2-3 | TRBD1 | TRBV18 | ASSPRVTGSTDTQY
TRBJ2-5 | - | TRBV7-2 | ASSQTYRGALETQY
TRBJ1-3 | - | TRBV5-1 | ASSFRDSGNTIY
TRBJ2-5 | - | TRBV27 | ASSPRQFGDQY
TRBJ2-2 | TRBD2 | TRBV23-1 | ASNWEAWQGGTGELF
TRBJ1-3 | TRBD1 | TRBV9 | ASSVEGGGAGNTIY
TRBJ1-1 | TRBD1 | TRBV5-5 | ASSRQGSDTEAF
TRBJ1-4 | TRBD1 | TRBV4-1 | ASSWTGEKLF
TRBJ2-1 | TRBD1 | TRBV7-8 | ASSSGQGLSYNEQF
TRBJ1-3 | TRBD1 | TRBV7-2 | ASISWVGDRGLGNTIY
TRBJ2-3 | TRBD2 | TRBV7-9 | ASSLVGTSGGTDTQY
TRBJ1-2 | - | TRBV7-2 | ASTIFEGRYGYT